These 24 T cell receptor beta chains were sequenced from one sample in a study of response to subunit inactivated influenza vaccine. In TCRdb, the RT-PCR reads were re-called with MiXCR into one record per CDR3 protein. The sample includes under 200,000 distinct CDR3 sequences, about 11% of them seen just once. The sample was CD8+ T cells sorted from PBMCs, taken less than 30 months after vaccination. The receptors come from a man between 50 and 75 years old who received an inactivated influenza vaccine.

This clonotype was recorded a few times. The CDR3 is CASGQGHNTGELFF. DNA of the CDR3: TGCGCCAGCGGACAGGGGCACAACACCGGGGAGCTGTTTTTT. The rearrangement joins TRBV5-1 to TRBJ2-2, with 9 positions matching TRBD1. Trimming cost V 7 bases and J 2 bases; bases outside gene matches: 3. The CDR3 sequence is 14 residues long. The germline gives CDR1 SGHRS, CDR2 YFSETQ.

V gene TRBV12-3 or TRBV12-4 combines with J gene TRBJ1-5; tentatively, D is TRBD1 (5 bases). Trimming removed 3 bases from V and 3 bases from J, with 9 bases in between. There are 14 residues in the CDR3. CDR3 loop: CASSFRQLNQPQHF. The CDR3 DNA sequence: TGTGCCAGCAGTTTCAGACAGCTCAATCAGCCCCAGCATTTT.

This clonotype was found many times. The chain links TRBV20-1 to TRBJ2-1; a weak D match, TRBD2 (6 bases). The CDR3 loop spans 13 amino acids. Germline values: CDR1 DFQATT, CDR2 SNEGSKA (reference sequence). The V gene lost 7 bases and the J gene lost 4 bases, with 14 bases spanning the gap. The CDR3 region is CSGGIDSYNEQFF. CDR3 sequence (DNA): TGCAGTGGCGGGATAGACTCATACAATGAGCAGTTCTTC.

This clonotype showed up just a few times. The chain has TRBV14 and TRBJ2-1; D gene ambiguous. The V gene lost 3 bases and the J gene lost 2 bases, with 11 bases spanning the gap. There are 15 residues in the CDR3. CDR1 SGHDN and CDR2 FVKESK come from the germline V gene. The CDR3 loop reads CASSHVFPPYNEQFF. In DNA, the CDR3 is TGTGCCAGCAGCCACGTGTTCCCTCCCTACAATGAGCAGTTCTTC. The full variable domain, with the rest looked up from reference TRBV14 and TRBJ2-1, is EAGVTQFPSHSVIEKGQTVTLRCDPISGHDNLYWYRRVMGKEIKFLLHFVKESKQDESGMPNNRFLAERTGGTYSTLKVQPAELEDSGVYFCASSHVFPPYNEQFFGPGTRLTVL.

On this clonotype: A read error may explain this, as a much larger clone is one base away. V and J are TRBV6-1 and TRBJ1-1; 10 nucleotides line up with TRBD1. CDR1 is MNHNS and CDR2 is SASEGT in the germline V gene. The CDR3 contains 15 residues. The CDR3 DNA is TGTCCCAGCAGCATCAGACAGGGGGCAGGAACTGAAGCTTTCTTT. Its protein is CPSSIRQGAGTEAFF.

This chain joins TRBV27 and TRBJ2-7, with TRBD2 matching 8 bases. The CDR3 loop spans 16 amino acids. With 3 bases clipped from V and 3 bases from J, the junction kept 10 bases outside the gene matches. CDR1 is MNHEY and CDR2 is SMNVEV in the germline V gene (reference sequence). This CDR3 reads CASSFLVAGSFYEQYF. CDR3 in DNA: TGTGCCAGCAGTTTCCTCGTAGCGGGAAGTTTCTACGAGCAGTACTTC.

This clonotype was picked up a small number of times. The rearrangement joins TRBV14 to TRBJ1-1, with D possibly matching TRBD1 (5 bases). Germline V lookup: CDR1 SGHDN, CDR2 FVKESK. V lost 10 bases to trimming and J lost 4 bases, with 10 bases between them. This CDR3 has 11 amino acids. This chain's CDR3 is CATLQGTEAFF. In DNA, the CDR3 is TGTGCCACACTTCAGGGCACTGAAGCTTTCTTT.

The J gene is TRBJ1-5, the V gene TRBV4-3, with 8 nucleotides matching TRBD1. From germline, CDR1 is LGHNA and CDR2 YSLEER. J was trimmed by 0 bases and V by 4 bases; bases with no gene match: 2. CDR3 length: 15 residues. The chain's CDR3 is CASSPDRGSNQPQHF. Here the CDR3 DNA reads TGCGCCAGCAGCCCAGACAGGGGTAGCAATCAGCCCCAGCATTTT.

This clonotype was recorded many times. The chain has TRBV12-3 or TRBV12-4 and TRBJ2-1; no clear D gene. The CDR3 spans 14 residues. With 1 base removed from V and 4 bases from J, the gap between germline ends came to 8 bases. The CDR3 nucleotides are TGTGCCAGCAGTTTAGGGCCTCCATACAATGAGCAGTTCTTC. Translated, it gives CASSLGPPYNEQFF.

This clonotype turned up a few times. The genes are TRBV7-9 and TRBJ2-1; 7 bases are shared with TRBD2. The CDR3 totals 17 residues. Trimming cost V 0 bases and J 0 bases; bases outside gene matches: 5. Germline CDR1 is SEHNR and CDR2 is FQNEAQ (reference sequence). CDR3 in DNA: TGTGCCAGCAGCTTAGCGTCGTTAGCGGGCTCCTACAATGAGCAGTTCTTC. Protein sequence: CASSLASLAGSYNEQFF.

V usage is TRBV4-1 and J usage is TRBJ2-1; TRBD1 or TRBD2 may be the D gene (6 bases each). V was shortened by 4 bases and J by 2 bases, with 12 bases between the two germline ends. The germline V gene has CDR1 MGHRA and CDR2 YSYEKL. This CDR3 is 15 amino acids long. The CDR3 DNA follows: TGCGCCAGCAGCCCAGGAGGGGGGCCCTACAATGAGCAGTTCTTC. It specifies CASSPGGGPYNEQFF.

This clonotype turned up a few times. The gene calls are TRBV20-1 and TRBJ2-1; TRBD2 agrees at 10 bases. The CDR3 runs to 14 residues. Unmatched junction bases numbered 5, after V lost 1 base and J lost 8 bases. Germline-derived CDR1 and CDR2 are DFQATT and SNEGSKA (reference sequence). The CDR3 DNA reads TGCAGTGCTAGAGGGAGCGGGAGGGCACATGAGCAGTTCTTC. Protein sequence: CSARGSGRAHEQFF.

Worth noting for this clonotype: A much larger clone is a single base away; this may be a read error. V usage is TRBV10-3 and J usage is TRBJ2-3; TRBD2 aligns across 10 bases. The CDR3 is 15 amino acids. The V segment lost 4 bases and the J segment 4 bases; nucleotides outside the gene matches: 5. From germline, CDR1 is ENHRY and CDR2 SYGVKD. The CDR3 loop reads CAISGSGGGADTQYF. The CDR3, as DNA: TGTGCCATCAGTGGGAGCGGGGGGGGCGCAGATACGCAGTATTTT.

This clonotype showed up many times. The rearrangement joins TRBV4-2 to TRBJ2-3; TRBD2 matches at 11 bases. The CDR3 totals 17 residues. From germline, CDR1 is LGHNA and CDR2 YNFKEQ. With V trimmed by 2 bases and J by 6 bases, 10 bases remained unmatched. The CDR3 loop is CASSQSALAGGPDTQYF. CDR3 bases: TGTGCCAGCAGCCAATCGGCTTTAGCGGGGGGGCCTGATACGCAGTATTTT.

V and J are TRBV11-2 and TRBJ2-5, with D perhaps assigned TRBD1 or TRBD2 (5 bases each). This CDR3 spans 15 amino acids. Trimming removed 7 bases at V and 4 bases at J, with 19 bases between. Germline assignment: CDR1 SGHAT and CDR2 FQNNGV. The CDR3 DNA reads as TGTGCCAGCACCTCCGAAGGCGGGCAGGGAGAGACCCAGTACTTC. Residues: CASTSEGGQGETQYF.

For this clonotype: A much larger clone sits a single nucleotide away, making a read error possible. In DNA form, the CDR3 reads TGTGCCAGCAGCACCAGGCGACCAGGCCCCGAGCAGTTCTTC. Translated, it gives CASSTRRPGPEQFF. V and J are TRBV21-1 and TRBJ2-1; TRBD1, as called in the table, went unchecked against the DNA. TRBV21-1 is a listed pseudogene. The CDR3 loop spans 14 amino acids.

The chain has TRBV20-1 and TRBJ2-3, with D maybe TRBD2 (7 bases). CDR1 DFQATT and CDR2 SNEGSKA come from the germline V gene (reference sequence). The CDR3 spans 14 residues. V was pared by 6 bases and J by 6 bases, with 19 bases between. CDR3 DNA: TGCAGTGCAAGGGGGGACTACCGTTTGGATACGCAGTATTTT. It codes for CSARGDYRLDTQYF.

V gene TRBV7-8 combines with J gene TRBJ2-7; D is ambiguous. Germline-derived CDR1 and CDR2 are SGHVS and FQNEAQ. The CDR3 consists of 14 residues. Between the trimmed V and J ends, which lost 5 bases and 5 bases, there was a span of 16 bases. The CDR3 nucleotides are TGTGCCAGCAGCCTCGCGTTATCGTGGGACGAGCAGTACTTC. Its translation is CASSLALSWDEQYF.

This clonotype was seen many times. Mismatch with germline at one junction end may stem from a read error. The rearrangement uses TRBV7-9 and TRBJ2-7; possible D gene TRBD1, 6 bases. The CDR3 runs 12 residues. Germline CDR1 reads SEHNR; CDR2 reads FQNEAQ (reference sequence). The CDR3 DNA reads as TGCGCCAGCAGCTTGACAGGCTACGAGCAGTACTTC. Protein: CASSLTGYEQYF. The full variable domain, completed using reference TRBV7-9 and TRBJ2-7, is DTGVSQNPRHKITKRGQNVTFRCDPISEHNRLYWYRQTLGQGPEFLTYFQNEAQLEKSRLLSDRFSAERPKGSFSTLEIQRTEQGDSAMYLCASSLTGYEQYFGPGTRLTVT.

In its sample, this clonotype was seen many times. The V call is TRBV4-1, the J call TRBJ2-7; TRBD1 is a possible D gene (6 bases). In germline, CDR1 is MGHRA, CDR2 YSYEKL. V lost 5 bases and J lost 6, with 20 bases in between. This CDR3 spans 15 amino acids. The CDR3: CASSSFIPGDGEQYF. The CDR3 DNA sequence: TGCGCCAGCAGCTCTTTTATTCCAGGGGATGGCGAGCAGTACTTC.

This clonotype was detected ten times or more. CDR3 nucleotide sequence: TGTGCCAGCAGTTATAGACAGGATTACTACGAGCAGTACTTC. Translation: CASSYRQDYYEQYF. The chain recombines TRBV6-2 or TRBV6-3 with TRBJ2-7; perhaps TRBD1 as D (6 bases). From germline, CDR1 is MNHEY and CDR2 SVGEGT. The V and J ends lost 3 bases and 3 bases respectively, with 12 bases between them. The CDR3 spans 14 residues.

This clonotype was observed a handful of times. The chain employs TRBV7-2 and TRBJ1-3, with D perhaps TRBD1 (5 bases). Per germline, CDR1 SGHTA and CDR2 FQGNSA. This CDR3 is built from 16 residues. Trimming removed 5 bases at V and 4 bases at J, with 18 bases between. The CDR3 nucleotides read TGTGCCAGCAGCCAGACGTCGCGGGGCGGCGGAAACACCATATATTTT. Translating it yields CASSQTSRGGGNTIYF.

The V and J genes are TRBV27 and TRBJ2-7, with D hard to call. The V and J ends lost 0 bases and 3 bases respectively, with 6 bases between them. Germline lookup yields CDR1 MNHEY and CDR2 SMNVEV (reference sequence). CDR3 length: 13 residues. This chain's CDR3 is CASSLSSIYEQYF. The CDR3 DNA sequence: TGTGCCAGCAGTTTATCGAGTATCTACGAGCAGTACTTC.

The chain has TRBV27 and TRBJ2-5; TRBD2 agrees at 10 bases. Germline lookup yields CDR1 MNHEY and CDR2 SMNVEV (reference sequence). There are 14 residues in the CDR3. J gave up 5 bases and V 2 bases, and 2 bases lay outside the gene matches. The CDR3 DNA reads TGTGCCAGCAGTTTAAGCGGGGGGGCCGAGACCCAGTACTTC. It codes for CASSLSGGAETQYF.